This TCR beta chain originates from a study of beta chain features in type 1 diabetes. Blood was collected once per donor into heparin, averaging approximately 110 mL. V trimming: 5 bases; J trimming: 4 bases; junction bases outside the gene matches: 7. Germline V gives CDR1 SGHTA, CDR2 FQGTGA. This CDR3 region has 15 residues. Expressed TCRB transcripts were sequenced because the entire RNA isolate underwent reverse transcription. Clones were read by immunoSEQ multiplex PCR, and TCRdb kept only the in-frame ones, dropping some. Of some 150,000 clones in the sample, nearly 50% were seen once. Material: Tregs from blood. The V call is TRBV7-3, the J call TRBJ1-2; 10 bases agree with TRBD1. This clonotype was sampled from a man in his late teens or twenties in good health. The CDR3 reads CASSPGTGEGYGYTF. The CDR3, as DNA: TGTGCCAGCAGCCCAGGGACAGGGGAAGGCTATGGCTACACCTTC.